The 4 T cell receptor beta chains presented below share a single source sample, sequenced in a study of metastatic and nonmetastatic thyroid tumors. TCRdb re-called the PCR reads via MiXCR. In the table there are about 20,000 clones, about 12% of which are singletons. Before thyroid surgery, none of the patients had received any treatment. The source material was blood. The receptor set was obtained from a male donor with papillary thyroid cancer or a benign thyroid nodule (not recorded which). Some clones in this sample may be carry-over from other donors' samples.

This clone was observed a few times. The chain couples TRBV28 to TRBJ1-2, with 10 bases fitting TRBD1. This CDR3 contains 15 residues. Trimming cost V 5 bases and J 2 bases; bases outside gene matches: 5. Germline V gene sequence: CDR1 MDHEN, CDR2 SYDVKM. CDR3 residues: CASSVLGQGNYGYTF. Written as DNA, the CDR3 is TGTGCCAGCAGTGTTCTGGGACAGGGGAACTATGGCTACACCTTC.

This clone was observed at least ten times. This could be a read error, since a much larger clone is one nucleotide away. This chain's CDR3 is CASGLNSGMVYNEQFF. The CDR3 region has the DNA TGTGCCAGCGGTTTGAATAGCGGGATGGTATACAATGAGCAGTTCTTC. This chain connects TRBV27 to TRBJ2-1; 8 positions agree with TRBD2. The CDR3 consists of 16 residues. Per germline, CDR1 MNHEY and CDR2 SMNVEV (reference sequence).

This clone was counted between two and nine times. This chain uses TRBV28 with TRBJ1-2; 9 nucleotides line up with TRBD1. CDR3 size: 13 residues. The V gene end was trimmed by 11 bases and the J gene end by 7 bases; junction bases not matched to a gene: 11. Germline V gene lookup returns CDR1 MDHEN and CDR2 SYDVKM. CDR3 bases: TGTGCCGGCACGGACAGGGGTAATGGTGGCTACACCTTC. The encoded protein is CAGTDRGNGGYTF.

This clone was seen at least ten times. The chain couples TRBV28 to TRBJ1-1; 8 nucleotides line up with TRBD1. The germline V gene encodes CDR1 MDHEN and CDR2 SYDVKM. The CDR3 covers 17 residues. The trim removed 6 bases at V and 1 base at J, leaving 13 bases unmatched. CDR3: CASSFIFPTGANTEAFF. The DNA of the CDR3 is TGTGCCAGCAGCTTTATATTTCCGACAGGGGCGAACACTGAAGCTTTCTTT.